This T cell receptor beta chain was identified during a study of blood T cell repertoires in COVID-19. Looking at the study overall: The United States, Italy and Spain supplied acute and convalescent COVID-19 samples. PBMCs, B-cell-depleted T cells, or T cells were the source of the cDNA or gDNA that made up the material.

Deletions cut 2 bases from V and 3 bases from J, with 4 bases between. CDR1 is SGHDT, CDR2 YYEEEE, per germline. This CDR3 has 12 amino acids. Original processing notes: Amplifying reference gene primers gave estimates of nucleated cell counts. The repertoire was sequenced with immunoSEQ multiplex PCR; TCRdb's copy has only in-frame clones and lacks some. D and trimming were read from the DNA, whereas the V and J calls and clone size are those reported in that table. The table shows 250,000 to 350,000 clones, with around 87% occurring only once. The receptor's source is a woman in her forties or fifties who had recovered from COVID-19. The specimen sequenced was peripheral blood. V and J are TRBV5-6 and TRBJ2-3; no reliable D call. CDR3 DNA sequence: TGTGCCAGCAGCTTCATGACAGATACGCAGTATTTT. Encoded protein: CASSFMTDTQYF.